This T cell receptor (beta chain) was sequenced during a study of cytomegalovirus exposure and HLA in healthy donors. A note on this clone: Its cognate antigen is unknown.

Findings of the study overall: TCR beta V segments were, for the most part, productive about 87% or about 30% of the time in an earlier analysis. Indistinguishability led to the exclusion of some V segments, TRBV6-2 and TRBV6-3 included. Researchers catalogued under 200 TCR beta chains as cytomegalovirus-associated. Three of the chains that were CMV-associated were confirmed in vitro to be specific for CMV antigens.

60 Vbeta and 13 Jbeta primers were used in PCR. TCRdb keeps only in-frame clones here, not all; method: immunoSEQ multiplex PCR. This table has some 170,000 clones, approximately 80% appearing once. The CDR3 is 14 residues long. With 2 bases removed from V and 6 bases from J, the gap between germline ends came to 13 bases. The germline V gene encodes CDR1 MNHNY and CDR2 SVGAGI (reference sequence). The chain joins TRBV6-6 to TRBJ1-2; D is unresolved. The sample consisted of PBMCs. This clonotype was sampled from a man in his late teens or twenties in good health and CMV-seropositive. The CDR3 loop is CASSYEGHVDGYTF. DNA of the CDR3: TGTGCCAGCAGTTACGAGGGTCACGTCGATGGCTACACCTTC.